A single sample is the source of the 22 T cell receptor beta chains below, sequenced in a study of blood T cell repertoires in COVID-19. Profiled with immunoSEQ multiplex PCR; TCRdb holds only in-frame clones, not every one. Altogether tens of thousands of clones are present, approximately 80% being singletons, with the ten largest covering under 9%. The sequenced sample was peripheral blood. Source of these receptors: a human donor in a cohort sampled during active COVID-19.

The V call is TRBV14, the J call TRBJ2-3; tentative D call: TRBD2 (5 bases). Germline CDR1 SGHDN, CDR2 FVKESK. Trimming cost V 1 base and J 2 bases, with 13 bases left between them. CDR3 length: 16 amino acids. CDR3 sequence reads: CASSQALDSHTDTQYF. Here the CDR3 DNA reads TGTGCCAGCAGCCAAGCTTTGGACTCCCACACAGATACGCAGTATTTT.

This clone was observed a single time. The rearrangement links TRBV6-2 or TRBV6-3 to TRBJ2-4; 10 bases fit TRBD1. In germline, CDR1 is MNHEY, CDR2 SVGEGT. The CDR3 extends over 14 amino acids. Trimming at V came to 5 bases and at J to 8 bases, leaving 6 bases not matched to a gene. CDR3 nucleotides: TGTGCCAGCAGTCTCCCCGGGACAGGGGACATTCAGTACTTC. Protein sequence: CASSLPGTGDIQYF.

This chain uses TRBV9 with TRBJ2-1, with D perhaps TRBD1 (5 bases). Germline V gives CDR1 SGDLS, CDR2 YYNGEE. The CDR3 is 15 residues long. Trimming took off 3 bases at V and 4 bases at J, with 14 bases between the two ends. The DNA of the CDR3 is TGTGCCAGCAGCGCAGCTGACAGTTATTACAATGAGCAGTTCTTC. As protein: CASSAADSYYNEQFF. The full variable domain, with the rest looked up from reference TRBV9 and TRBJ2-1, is DSGVTQTPKHLITATGQRVTLRCSPRSGDLSVYWYQQSLDQGLQFLIQYYNGEERAKGNILERFSAQQFPDLHSELNLSSLELGDSALYFCASSAADSYYNEQFFGPGTRLTVL.

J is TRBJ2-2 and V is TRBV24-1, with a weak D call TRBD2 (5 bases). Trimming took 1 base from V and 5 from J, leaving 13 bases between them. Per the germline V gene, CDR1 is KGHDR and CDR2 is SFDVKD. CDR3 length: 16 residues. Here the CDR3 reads CATSDLLSRGTGELFF. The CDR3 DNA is TGTGCCACCAGTGATTTACTCAGCCGGGGTACCGGGGAGCTGTTTTTT.

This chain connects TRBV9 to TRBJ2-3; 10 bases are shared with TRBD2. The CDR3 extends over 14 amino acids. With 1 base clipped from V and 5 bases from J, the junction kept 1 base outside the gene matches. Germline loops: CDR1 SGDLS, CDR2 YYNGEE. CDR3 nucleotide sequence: TGTGCCAGCAGCGTACTAGCGGGAGAAGATACGCAGTATTTT. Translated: CASSVLAGEDTQYF.

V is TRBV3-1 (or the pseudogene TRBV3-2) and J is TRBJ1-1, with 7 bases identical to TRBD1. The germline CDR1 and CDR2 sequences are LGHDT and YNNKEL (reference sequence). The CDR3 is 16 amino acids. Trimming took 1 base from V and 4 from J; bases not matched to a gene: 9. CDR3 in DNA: TGTGCCAGCAGCCAAGGCTTGACAGGGCTAGGCACTGAAGCTTTCTTT. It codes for CASSQGLTGLGTEAFF.

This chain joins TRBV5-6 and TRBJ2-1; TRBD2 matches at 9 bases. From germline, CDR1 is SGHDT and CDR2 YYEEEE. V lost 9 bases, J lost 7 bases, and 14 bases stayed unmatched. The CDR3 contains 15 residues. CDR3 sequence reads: CATLSRAGGGNEQFF. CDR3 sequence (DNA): TGTGCCACCTTGTCGCGAGCGGGAGGCGGGAATGAGCAGTTCTTC. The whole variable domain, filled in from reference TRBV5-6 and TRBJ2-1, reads DAGVTQSPTHLIKTRGQQVTLRCSPKSGHDTVSWYQQALGQGPQFIFQYYEEEERQRGNFPDRFSGHQFPNYSSELNVNALLLGDSALYLCATLSRAGGGNEQFFGPGTRLTVL.

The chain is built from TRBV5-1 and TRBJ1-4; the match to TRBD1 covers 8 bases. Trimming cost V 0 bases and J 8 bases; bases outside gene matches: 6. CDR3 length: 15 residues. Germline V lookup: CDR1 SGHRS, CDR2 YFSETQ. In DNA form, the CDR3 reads TGCGCCAGCAGCTTGGGGACAGGGTTGAAAGAAAAACTGTTTTTT. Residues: CASSLGTGLKEKLFF. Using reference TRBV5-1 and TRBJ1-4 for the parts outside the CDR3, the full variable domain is KAGVTQTPRYLIKTRGQQVTLSCSPISGHRSVSWYQQTPGQGLQFLFEYFSETQRNKGNFPGRFSGRQFSNSRSEMNVSTLELGDSALYLCASSLGTGLKEKLFFGSGTQLSVL.

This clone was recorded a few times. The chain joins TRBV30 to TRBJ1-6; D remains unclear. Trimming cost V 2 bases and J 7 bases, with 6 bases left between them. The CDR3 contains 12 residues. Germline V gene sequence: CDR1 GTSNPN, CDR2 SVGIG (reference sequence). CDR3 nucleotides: TGTGCCTGGAGTACCGGGAATTCACCCCTCCACTTT. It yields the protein CAWSTGNSPLHF. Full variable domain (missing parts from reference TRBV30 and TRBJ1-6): SQTIHQWPATLVQPVGSPLSLECTVEGTSNPNLYWYRQAAGRGLQLLFYSVGIGQISSEVPQNLSASRPQDRQFILSSKKLLLSDSGFYLCAWSTGNSPLHFGNGTRLTVT.

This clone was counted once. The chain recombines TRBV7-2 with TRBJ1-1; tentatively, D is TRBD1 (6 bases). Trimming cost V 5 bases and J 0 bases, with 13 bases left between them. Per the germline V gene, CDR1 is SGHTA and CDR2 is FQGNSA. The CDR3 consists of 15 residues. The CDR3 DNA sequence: TGTGCCAGCAGCACGCGGACAGTAATGAACACTGAAGCTTTCTTT. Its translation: CASSTRTVMNTEAFF.

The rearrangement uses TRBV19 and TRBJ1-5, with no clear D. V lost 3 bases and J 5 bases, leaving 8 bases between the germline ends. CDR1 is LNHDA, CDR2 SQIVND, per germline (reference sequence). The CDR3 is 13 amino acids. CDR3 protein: CASSMWRDQPQHF. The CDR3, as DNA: TGTGCCAGTAGTATGTGGCGGGATCAGCCCCAGCATTTT. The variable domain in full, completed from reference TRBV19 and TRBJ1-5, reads DGGITQSPKYLFRKEGQNVTLSCEQNLNHDAMYWYRQDPGQGLRLIYYSQIVNDFQKGDIAEGYSVSREKKESFPLTVTSAQKNPTAFYLCASSMWRDQPQHFGDGTRLSIL.

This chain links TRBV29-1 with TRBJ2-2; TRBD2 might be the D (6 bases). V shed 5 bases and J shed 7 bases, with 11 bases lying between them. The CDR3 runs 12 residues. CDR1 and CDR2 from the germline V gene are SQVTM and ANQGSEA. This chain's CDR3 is CSVRVAVGELFF. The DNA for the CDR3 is TGCAGCGTTCGGGTAGCGGTCGGGGAGCTGTTTTTT.

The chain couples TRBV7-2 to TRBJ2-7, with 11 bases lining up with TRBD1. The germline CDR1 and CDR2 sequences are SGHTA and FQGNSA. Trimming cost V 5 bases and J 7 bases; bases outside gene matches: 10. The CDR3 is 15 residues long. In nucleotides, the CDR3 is TGTGCCAGCAGCGCTCCGGGACAGGGGGTGCCGGAGCAGTACTTC. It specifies CASSAPGQGVPEQYF.

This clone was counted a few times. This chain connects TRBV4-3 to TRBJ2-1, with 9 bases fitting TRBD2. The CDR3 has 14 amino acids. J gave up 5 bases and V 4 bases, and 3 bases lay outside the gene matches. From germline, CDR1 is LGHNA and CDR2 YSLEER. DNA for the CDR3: TGCGCCAGCAGCCGCGGACTAGCGAACAATGAGCAGTTCTTC. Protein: CASSRGLANNEQFF.

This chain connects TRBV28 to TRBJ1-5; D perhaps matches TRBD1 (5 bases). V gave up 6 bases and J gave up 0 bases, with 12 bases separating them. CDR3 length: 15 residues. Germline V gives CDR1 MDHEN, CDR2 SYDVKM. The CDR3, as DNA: TGTGCCAGCAGCCCACAGGTGAATAGCAATCAGCCCCAGCATTTT. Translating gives CASSPQVNSNQPQHF.

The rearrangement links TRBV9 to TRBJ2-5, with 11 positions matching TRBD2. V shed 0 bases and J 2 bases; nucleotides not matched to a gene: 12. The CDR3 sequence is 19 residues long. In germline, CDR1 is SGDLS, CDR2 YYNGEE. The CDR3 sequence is CASSVAKDSGRAPQETQYF. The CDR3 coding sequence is TGTGCCAGCAGCGTAGCTAAGGATAGCGGGAGGGCCCCACAAGAGACCCAGTACTTC.

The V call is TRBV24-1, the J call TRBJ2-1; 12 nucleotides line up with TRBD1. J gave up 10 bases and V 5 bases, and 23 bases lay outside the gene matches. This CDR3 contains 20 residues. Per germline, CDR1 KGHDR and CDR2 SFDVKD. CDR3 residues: CATSAPGTGGSSGILNEQFF. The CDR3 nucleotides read TGTGCCACCAGTGCCCCCGGGACAGGGGGCTCTAGCGGGATACTCAACGAGCAGTTCTTC.

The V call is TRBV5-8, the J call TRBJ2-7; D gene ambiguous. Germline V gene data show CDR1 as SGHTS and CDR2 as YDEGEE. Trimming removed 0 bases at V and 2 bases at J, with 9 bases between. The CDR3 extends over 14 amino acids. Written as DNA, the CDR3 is TGTGCCAGCAGCTTGGTGGTCGGTCCCTACGAGCAGTACTTC. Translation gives CASSLVVGPYEQYF.

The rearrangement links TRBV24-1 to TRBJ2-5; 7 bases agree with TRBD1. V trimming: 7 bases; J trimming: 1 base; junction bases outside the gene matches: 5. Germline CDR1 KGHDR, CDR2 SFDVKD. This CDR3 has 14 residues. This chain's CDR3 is CATRGAGGQETQYF. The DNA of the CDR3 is TGTGCCACCAGGGGGGCAGGGGGCCAAGAGACCCAGTACTTC.

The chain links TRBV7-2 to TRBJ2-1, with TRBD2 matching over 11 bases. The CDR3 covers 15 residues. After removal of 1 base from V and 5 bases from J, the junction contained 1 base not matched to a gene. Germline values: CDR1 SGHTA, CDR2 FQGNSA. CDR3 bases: TGTGCCAGCAGCTTAGTAGCGGGAGGGAACAATGAGCAGTTCTTC. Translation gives CASSLVAGGNNEQFF.

The CDR3, as DNA: TGTGCCAGCAGTAGGACAGGGGTCACAGATACGCAGTATTTT. Translated, it gives CASSRTGVTDTQYF. J is TRBJ2-3 and V is TRBV25-1; 9 bases map to TRBD1. The V and J ends lost 5 bases and 2 bases, in that order; junction bases with no gene match: 2. Germline lookup yields CDR1 MGHDK and CDR2 SYGVNS. The CDR3 has 14 amino acids. The whole variable domain, remainder taken from reference TRBV25-1 and TRBJ2-3, is EADIYQTPRYLVIGTGKKITLECSQTMGHDKMYWYQQDPGMELHLIHYSYGVNSTEKGDLSSESTVSRIRTEHFPLTLESARPSHTSQYLCASSRTGVTDTQYFGPGTRLTVL.

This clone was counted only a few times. CDR3 sequence: CASSLGDYEQYF. In nucleotides, the CDR3 is TGTGCCAGCAGTTTAGGAGACTACGAGCAGTACTTC. This chain uses TRBV12-3 or TRBV12-4 with TRBJ2-7; D gene ambiguous. The CDR3 is 12 residues long. V lost 1 base and J lost 3, with 4 bases in between.